This T cell receptor (beta chain) is drawn from a study of T cell repertoires in ileal Crohn's disease (dated by TCRdb to between 2018 and 2021). About the full investigation: At the time of surgery, around a third of patients were active smokers, and the median duration of disease was roughly 8.3 years. Every patient underwent surgery because of a complication, which was stricturing disease in about 61% and penetrating disease in about 39%. Roughly half of the patients were given postoperative therapy, with around eleven receiving thiopurines and 15 to 20 receiving anti-TNF agents. M6 samples consisted of neoterminal ileum biopsies collected during postoperative colonoscopy. TCR repertoire analysis was done in a few dozen Crohn's disease patients from a prospective multicentre cohort. Running in parallel with the study was a multicentre cohort set up to find predictors of early endoscopic recurrence following ileocolonic resection. Endoscopic postoperative recurrence was defined as a Rutgeerts score above i0. A total of approximately 170 mucosal samples from roughly 60 patients were sequenced, collected from several sites on the surgical specimen as well as at postoperative endoscopy. The investigation overall reported the following: Mucosal CD4 and CD8 T cells were sorted and sequenced only in a subgroup of patients, whose size was not stated. A significantly higher proportion of clonal expansions was observed in active smokers at surgery than in non-smokers (approximately 28% vs 17%, p=0.02). Higher percentages of high-frequency clones at the time of surgery were linked to endoscopic recurrence, and every patient with clonality above 26.8% (18/57) had recurrence. The timing of postoperative endoscopy varied within the first year after surgery, and the median delay was 6.9 months. More high-frequency clones were carried by sorted CD8 T cells than by CD4 T cells, suggesting that mucosal expansions were mainly CD8.

For this clone: Its antigen is still unknown. The sample holds no much larger clone one base away, and base qualities are not on file.

Five hundred nanograms of biopsy DNA per sample were submitted for commercial TCRB immunosequencing. A two-step, amplification bias-controlled multiplex PCR was used by Adaptive Biotechnology to amplify CDR3 regions from genomic DNA. The first PCR used primers for every V and J gene segment; the second PCR added barcodes and Illumina adapters. An Illumina instrument was used to sequence the CDR3 libraries. Under the source paper's analysis protocol: Vendor-provided pipelines were combined with custom analysis of raw data in R/Bioconductor under R version 3.3.0. Clonality, ranging from 0 to 1, was calculated as the inverse of the normalised Shannon entropy of all productive clones. The repertoire share taken up by the top 100 clones defined high-frequency clones, and only clones that passed a 95% confidence test were kept. Overlap between samples was measured with the Morisita-Horn index, while repertoire diversity was measured with the Simpson index. Entries here come from immuneACCESS through TCRdb and include only in-frame sequences with V and J called. Some clones fail to appear in such tables; in the studies checked, an unresolved V gene covers under half of the shortfall, and the cause of the remainder is unknown. Clone size and V and J calls were adopted from that table, with D and trimming inferred from the DNA. This sample lists more than 3,500 clones; about 71% were detected once. More than 7.5% of the sample is in the top ten clones.

Reading the label with the study, this specimen's time point is: neoterminal ileum biopsy at postoperative endoscopy, about 6 months after surgery. Adults with ileal or ileocolonic Crohn's disease and an indication for ileocolonic resection were eligible for inclusion. Whole ileal mucosal biopsies were stored frozen at -80°C before DNA extraction. Genomic DNA was isolated from frozen whole biopsies using a TRizol-based method, and the DNA was quantified with a NanoDrop 2000 spectrophotometer. The TCR comes from an adult with Crohn's disease. What was sequenced was ileal tissue.

The CDR3 in this case is CASQPILESGSSYEQYV. The DNA sequence reads TGTGCCAGCCAGCCGATTCTAGAGTCGGGGAGCTCCTACGAGCAGTACGTC. The V and J segments used are TRBV21-1 and TRBJ2-7; the tabulated D call, TRBD2, remains unverified against the DNA. TRBV21-1 constitutes a pseudogene. The CDR3 covers 17 residues, taking in both the cysteine and the valine. Of all the DNA, just the CDR3 is kept, 51 bases in frame from base 1.